Listed below are T cell receptor beta chains from one sample, sequenced in a study of T cells after yellow fever vaccination. MiXCR, run by TCRdb on the 5' RACE reads, gives a single entry per CDR3 protein. Of 500,000 to 650,000 distinct CDR3 sequences in the sample, roughly 12% were seen once. The sequencing used PBMCs, collected on the day of the yellow fever booster vaccination. Source of these receptors: a man younger than 45 who received the YFV17D yellow fever vaccine. The CDR3 runs from the conserved cysteine through the conserved F or W. The order of the fields is V gene, CDR3 length, J gene, CDR3 protein.

>TRBV6-2/TRBV6-3|14|TRBJ2-1
CASTRTPDYNEQFF
>TRBV24-1|16|TRBJ2-1
CATSDYRAGPANEQFF
>TRBV6-1|13|TRBJ1-1
CASSEASDTEAFF
>TRBV28|14|TRBJ1-5
CASSPGARNQPQHF
>TRBV27|13|TRBJ2-1
CASNFRRDNEQFF
>TRBV20-1|14|TRBJ2-4
CSARLGAAKNIQYF
>TRBV18|14|TRBJ2-2
CASSPDMNTGELFF
>TRBV12-3/TRBV12-4|14|TRBJ2-1
CASSYFLGDNEQFF
>TRBV7-3|14|TRBJ2-1
CASSPEYGQPEQFF
>TRBV2|15|TRBJ2-7
CASSATGWGRDEQYF
>TRBV20-1|15|TRBJ2-1
CSAPPTTNSYNEQFF
>TRBV4-3|13|TRBJ2-7
CASSQDMEYEQYF
>TRBV9|16|TRBJ1-6
CASSTGQGAYNSPLHF
>TRBV12-3/TRBV12-4|13|TRBJ2-1
CASVQGQVGEQFF
>TRBV7-2|14|TRBJ2-1
CASSRRIDSNEQFF
>TRBV4-3|19|TRBJ2-6
CASSQGWGQGLSGANVLTF
>TRBV6-2/TRBV6-3|12|TRBJ1-3
CASSYVGNTIYF
>TRBV7-9|15|TRBJ2-7
CASSTETGAAYEQYF
>TRBV29-1|14|TRBJ1-4
CSVSPGEAPEKLFF
>TRBV29-1|15|TRBJ2-4
CSVEDTEEEWDIQYF
>TRBV30|13|TRBJ2-1
CAWSRQPGGVQFF
>TRBV7-2|15|TRBJ2-4
CASGPGTVAKNIQYF
>TRBV7-2|16|TRBJ2-3
CASSLVVSGRSDTQYF